This note documents a single TCR beta chain sequence. Its antigen is still unknown. Cultured CD4+ T cell DNA underwent sequencing with the Oncomine TCR Beta short-read assay. MiXCR, applied by TCRdb to the PCR reads, yields one record per CDR3 protein. The sample lists 15,000 to 16,000 distinct CDR3 sequences, 52% occurring once. This specimen belongs to a study of vaccination and CD4 T cells after COVID-19. Study-level information: Stimuli were overlapping spike peptide pools of SARS-CoV-2 and three common cold coronaviruses (HCoV-NL63, HCoV-OC43, HCoV-229E).

Treatment indicated: 10-day PBMC culture with coronavirus spike peptide pools or control peptides (ViraFEST assay). Per well, some 2.2 million PBMCs were cultured in the presence of roughly 10 IU/ml IL-2 and 9 to 10 ug/ml peptide pools. The authors replaced half the medium with fresh IL-2 medium on days 3 and 7. The CDR3 runs to 13 residues. Trimming at V came to 3 bases and at J to 6 bases, leaving 1 base not matched to a gene. Study findings and constraints: Within convalescent individuals, 304 out of 307 vaccine-specific clones proved to be spike mono-reactive.

This TCR came from a human donor who had recovered from COVID-19. J is TRBJ2-1 and V is TRBV12-3 or TRBV12-4; 8 positions match TRBD2. The sequencing input was CD4+ T cells from blood, cultured in vitro. CDR3 in amino acids: CASSFGTSNEQFF. As DNA, the CDR3 is TGTGCCAGCAGTTTCGGGACTAGCAATGAGCAGTTCTTC.